These 25 T cell receptor beta chains share one sample of origin, sequenced in a study of monozygotic twins with inflammatory bowel disease. TCRdb re-called the 5' RACE reads and catalogs CDR3 proteins one per entry, DNA excluded. This repertoire includes around 370,000 distinct CDR3 sequences. Sample: blood. The receptors shown here come from a human donor with ulcerative colitis or Crohn's disease, or a healthy co-twin of an affected twin (not recorded which).

The genes are TRBV7-2 and TRBJ2-7; TCRdb returns TRBD2, unconfirmable since there is no DNA. The CDR3 extends over 15 amino acids. The germline CDR1 and CDR2 sequences are SGHTA and FQGNSA. This chain's CDR3 is CASSLQGRASYEQYF.

This sequence joins TRBV7-8 and TRBJ2-1. The germline V gene has CDR1 SGHVS and CDR2 FQNEAQ. The CDR3 spans 16 residues. CDR3 in amino acids: CASSLVLATFYNEQFF. The variable domain in full, completed from reference TRBV7-8 and TRBJ2-1, reads GAGVSQSPRYKVAKRGQDVALRCDPISGHVSLFWYQQALGQGPEFLTYFQNEAQLDKSGLPSDRFFAERPEGSVSTLKIQRTQQEDSAVYLCASSLVLATFYNEQFFGPGTRLTVL.

The V call is TRBV5-1, the J call TRBJ2-3; checking the TCRdb D call of TRBD1 is not possible without DNA. Germline CDR1 is SGHRS and CDR2 is YFSETQ. The CDR3 covers 17 residues. This CDR3 reads CASSATGTGDFTDTQYF.

The chain links TRBV5-5 to TRBJ1-1. CDR3 length: 14 amino acids. The germline V gene encodes CDR1 SGHKS and CDR2 YYEKEE (reference sequence). This CDR3 reads CASSFQVANTEAFF.

J is TRBJ2-3 and V is TRBV10-3. The CDR3 totals 11 residues. Per germline, CDR1 ENHRY and CDR2 SYGVKD. CDR3 in amino acids: CAISDLDTQYF.

CDR3 sequence: CASRDRDDQPQHF. This chain connects TRBV5-1 to TRBJ1-5; TCRdb's assignment of TRBD1 cannot be checked, as there is no DNA. The V gene's germline CDR1 is SGHRS and CDR2 YFSETQ. The CDR3 sequence is 13 residues long.

The chain joins TRBV6-5 to TRBJ1-2; TCRdb indicates TRBD1, and absent DNA this call remains unverified. This CDR3 has 18 residues. Germline V gene sequence: CDR1 MNHEY, CDR2 SVGAGI. This CDR3 is CASSYSIGQDHLLYGYTF.

The chain has TRBV7-2 and TRBJ2-2; without DNA, the TCRdb call of TRBD1 cannot be checked. Germline V gene data show CDR1 as SGHTA and CDR2 as FQGNSA. This CDR3 region has 15 residues. CDR3 sequence: CASSLVQGYTGELFF.

The chain is built from TRBV10-3 and TRBJ1-1; TCRdb outputs TRBD1, but without DNA this stays unchecked. The CDR3 is 18 amino acids. The germline CDR1 and CDR2 sequences are ENHRY and SYGVKD. The CDR3 loop reads CAISESYSAGVSGTEAFF.

This chain links TRBV7-9 with TRBJ2-7; the TRBD2 assignment by TCRdb is unverifiable without DNA. This CDR3 has 13 amino acids. Germline V CDR1 and CDR2: SEHNR, FQNEAQ (reference sequence). CDR3 amino acids: CAGTNPAGYEQYF.

This chain uses TRBV7-8 with TRBJ2-5; the D call from TCRdb, TRBD2, cannot be confirmed without DNA. The CDR3 consists of 18 residues. Germline V gives CDR1 SGHVS, CDR2 FQNEAQ. This chain's CDR3 is CASSLWLTTGGLQETQYF.

The chain couples TRBV4-2 to TRBJ2-4; absent DNA, TCRdb's TRBD2 call cannot be checked. The CDR3 consists of 20 residues. Germline V gene sequence: CDR1 LGHNA, CDR2 YNFKEQ. The chain's CDR3 is CASSQGELAGGLVSKNIQYF.

The chain combines TRBV5-1 with TRBJ2-5; TCRdb proposes TRBD2, but this gene call is untestable without DNA. CDR1 and CDR2 (germline): SGHRS, YFSETQ. The CDR3 is made up of 14 amino acids. This chain's CDR3 is CASSPGGLLETQYF.

The chain is built from TRBV2 and TRBJ1-5. Germline-derived CDR1 and CDR2 are SNHLY and FYNNEI. CDR3 length: 16 residues. The CDR3 protein is CASSEDWVSRNQPQHF.

The V and J genes are TRBV11-2 and TRBJ2-7; absent DNA, TCRdb's TRBD2 call cannot be checked. Per the germline V gene, CDR1 is SGHAT and CDR2 is FQNNGV. This CDR3 spans 19 amino acids. CDR3 in amino acids: CASSSGTSGGAQTIYEQYF. Variable domain in full (rest from reference TRBV11-2 and TRBJ2-7): EAGVAQSPRYKIIEKRQSVAFWCNPISGHATLYWYQQILGQGPKLLIQFQNNGVVDDSQLPKDRFSAERLKGVDSTLKIQPAKLEDSAVYLCASSSGTSGGAQTIYEQYFGPGTRLTVT.

The chain carries TRBV29-1 and TRBJ2-7. CDR3 size: 13 residues. The V gene's germline CDR1 is SQVTM and CDR2 ANQGSEA. The CDR3 spells CSAKLQISYEQYF.

This chain links TRBV4-1 with TRBJ2-7; TCRdb's D call, TRBD1, is unchecked because there is no DNA. Germline V gene sequence: CDR1 MGHRA, CDR2 YSYEKL. The CDR3 spans 14 residues. CDR3 residues: CASSGTANSYEQYF.

The chain is built from TRBV4-3 and TRBJ2-2; TCRdb's D gene call, TRBD2, goes unchecked for lack of DNA. CDR3 size: 16 residues. The germline gives CDR1 LGHNA, CDR2 YSLEER. CDR3 sequence reads: CASSQVGLASSGELFF.

The chain links TRBV6-6 to TRBJ2-1. The germline V gene has CDR1 MNHNY and CDR2 SVGAGI (reference sequence). This CDR3 contains 12 residues. CDR3 amino acids: CASSYRSGEQFF.

The chain couples TRBV2 to TRBJ2-1; without DNA, the TCRdb call of TRBD1 cannot be checked. This CDR3 is built from 16 residues. Germline V gene sequence: CDR1 SNHLY, CDR2 FYNNEI. The CDR3 here is CASSGDRGRVINEQFF.

This chain connects TRBV20-1 to TRBJ2-1; the D gene TCRdb calls, TRBD1, cannot be checked with no DNA. The CDR3 length is 19 residues. Germline V gives CDR1 DFQATT, CDR2 SNEGSKA (reference sequence). The CDR3 sequence is CSARRIGSGTQGAYNEQFF.

The CDR3 here is CASSIVNRATNEQYF. The chain has TRBV19 and TRBJ2-7; as DNA is missing, the TRBD1 call by TCRdb cannot be tested. CDR1 and CDR2 (germline): LNHDA, SQIVND (reference sequence). The CDR3 is 15 amino acids.

The V call is TRBV20-1, the J call TRBJ2-5. The CDR3 sequence is 14 residues long. Germline V gene sequence: CDR1 DFQATT, CDR2 SNEGSKA (reference sequence). CDR3: CSALGILGQETQYF.

The rearrangement uses TRBV3-1 and TRBJ2-7; absent DNA, TCRdb's TRBD1 call cannot be checked. Germline CDR1 reads LGHDT; CDR2 reads YNNKEL (reference sequence). The CDR3 sequence is 16 residues long. CDR3 amino acids: CASSLFNLRDSYEQYF.

The chain uses TRBV20-1 and TRBJ2-1; absent DNA, TCRdb's TRBD2 call cannot be checked. The V gene's germline CDR1 is DFQATT and CDR2 SNEGSKA (reference sequence). The CDR3 length is 14 residues. CDR3 amino acids: CSAGRDSLFGEQFF.